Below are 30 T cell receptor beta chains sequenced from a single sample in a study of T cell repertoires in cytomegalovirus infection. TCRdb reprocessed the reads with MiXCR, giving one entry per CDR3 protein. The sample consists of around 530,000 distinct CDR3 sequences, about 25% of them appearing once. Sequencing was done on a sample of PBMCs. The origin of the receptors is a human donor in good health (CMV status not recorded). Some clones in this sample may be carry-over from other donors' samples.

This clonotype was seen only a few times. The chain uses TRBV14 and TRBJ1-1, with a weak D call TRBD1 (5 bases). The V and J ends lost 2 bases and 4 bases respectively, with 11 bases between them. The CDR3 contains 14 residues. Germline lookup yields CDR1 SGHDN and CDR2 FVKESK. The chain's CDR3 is CASSQRGIATEAFF. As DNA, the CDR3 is TGTGCCAGCAGCCAACGGGGCATAGCCACTGAAGCTTTCTTT.

CDR3 region: CAAGTSGAQGQETQYF. CDR3 nucleotides: TGTGCCGCCGGGACTAGCGGGGCCCAGGGGCAAGAGACCCAGTACTTC. The chain links TRBV10-3 to TRBJ2-5; 13 positions agree with TRBD2. J was trimmed by 2 bases and V by 11 bases; bases with no gene match: 11. The CDR3 totals 16 residues. The germline V gene has CDR1 ENHRY and CDR2 SYGVKD.

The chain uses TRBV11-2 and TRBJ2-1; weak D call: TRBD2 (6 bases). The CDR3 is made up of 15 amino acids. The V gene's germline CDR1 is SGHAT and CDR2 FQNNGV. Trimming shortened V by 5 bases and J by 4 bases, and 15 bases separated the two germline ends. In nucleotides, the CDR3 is TGTGCCAGCAGCCCAGGGACTTTCGTATACAATGAGCAGTTCTTC. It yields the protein CASSPGTFVYNEQFF.

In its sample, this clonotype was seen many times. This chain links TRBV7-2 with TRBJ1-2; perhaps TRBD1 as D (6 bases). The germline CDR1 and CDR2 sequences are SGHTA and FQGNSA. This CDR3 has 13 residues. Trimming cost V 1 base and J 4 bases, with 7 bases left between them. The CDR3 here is CASSLGTVYGYTF. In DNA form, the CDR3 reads TGTGCCAGCAGCTTAGGGACAGTCTATGGCTACACCTTC. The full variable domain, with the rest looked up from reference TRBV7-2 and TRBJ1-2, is GAGVSQSPSNKVTEKGKDVELRCDPISGHTALYWYRQSLGQGLEFLIYFQGNSAPDKSGLPSDRFSAERTGGSVSTLTIQRTQQEDSAVYLCASSLGTVYGYTFGSGTRLTVV.

The CDR3 bases are TGTGCCAGCACCGTGCGGAGCGGGAGGCTGTATGCCTACGAGCAGTACTTC. Its translation is CASTVRSGRLYAYEQYF. This chain uses TRBV7-8 with TRBJ2-7, with TRBD2 matching over 9 bases. The germline CDR1 and CDR2 sequences are SGHVS and FQNEAQ. The CDR3 covers 17 residues. The V gene end was trimmed by 7 bases and the J gene end by 2 bases; junction bases not matched to a gene: 15.

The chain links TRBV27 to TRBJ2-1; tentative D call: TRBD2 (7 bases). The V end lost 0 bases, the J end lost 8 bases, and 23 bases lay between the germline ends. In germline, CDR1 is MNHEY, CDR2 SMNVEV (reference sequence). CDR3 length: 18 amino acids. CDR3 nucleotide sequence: TGTGCCAGCAGTTTATCGGGGGTTCGGGGGGCTCTAAGCGATGAGCAGTTCTTC. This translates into CASSLSGVRGALSDEQFF.

CDR3 loop: CASSLRTGLTQETQYF. As DNA, the CDR3 is TGTGCCAGCAGCTTACGGACAGGGCTGACCCAAGAGACCCAGTACTTC. This chain uses TRBV7-9 with TRBJ2-5, with 8 nucleotides matching TRBD1. V trimming: 2 bases; J trimming: 1 base; junction bases outside the gene matches: 6. CDR3 size: 16 residues. The germline V gene encodes CDR1 SEHNR and CDR2 FQNEAQ (reference sequence).

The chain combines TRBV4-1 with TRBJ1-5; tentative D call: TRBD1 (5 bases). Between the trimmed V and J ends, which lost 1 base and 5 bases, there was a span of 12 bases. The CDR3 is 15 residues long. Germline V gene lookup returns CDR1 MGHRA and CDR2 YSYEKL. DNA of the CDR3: TGCGCCAGCAGCCAAGGAAGGGGAATGGATCAGCCCCAGCATTTT. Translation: CASSQGRGMDQPQHF.

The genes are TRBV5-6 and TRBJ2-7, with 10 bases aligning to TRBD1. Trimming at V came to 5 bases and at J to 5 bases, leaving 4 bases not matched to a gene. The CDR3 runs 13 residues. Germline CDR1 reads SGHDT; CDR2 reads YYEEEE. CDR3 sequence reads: CASSGDRGHEQYF. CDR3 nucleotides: TGTGCCAGCAGTGGCGACAGGGGGCACGAGCAGTACTTC. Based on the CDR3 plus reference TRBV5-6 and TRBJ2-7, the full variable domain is DAGVTQSPTHLIKTRGQQVTLRCSPKSGHDTVSWYQQALGQGPQFIFQYYEEEERQRGNFPDRFSGHQFPNYSSELNVNALLLGDSALYLCASSGDRGHEQYFGPGTRLTVT.

The CDR3 protein is CASSIGQGLLGVAGNTIYF. CDR3 nucleotide sequence: TGTGCCAGTAGTATTGGCCAGGGTCTCTTAGGTGTGGCTGGAAACACCATATATTTT. J is TRBJ1-3 and V is TRBV19, with TRBD1 as a possible D gene (5 bases). The V end was cut by 3 bases, the J end by 2 bases, with 23 bases between. The CDR3 has 19 residues. The germline CDR1 and CDR2 sequences are LNHDA and SQIVND (reference sequence).

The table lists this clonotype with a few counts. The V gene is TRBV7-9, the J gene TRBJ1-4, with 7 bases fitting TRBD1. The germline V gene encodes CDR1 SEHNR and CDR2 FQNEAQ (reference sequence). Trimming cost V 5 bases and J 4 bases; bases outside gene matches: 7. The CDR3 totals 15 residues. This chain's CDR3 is CASSADRLLNEKLFF. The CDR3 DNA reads TGTGCCAGCAGCGCGGACAGGCTCCTTAATGAAAAACTGTTTTTT.

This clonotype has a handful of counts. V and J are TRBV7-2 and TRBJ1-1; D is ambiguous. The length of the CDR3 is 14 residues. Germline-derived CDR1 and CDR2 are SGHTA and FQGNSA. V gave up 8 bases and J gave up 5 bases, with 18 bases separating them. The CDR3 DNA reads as TGTGCCAGCCGGGCGGGCGGATTGGGGACTGAAGCTTTCTTT. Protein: CASRAGGLGTEAFF.

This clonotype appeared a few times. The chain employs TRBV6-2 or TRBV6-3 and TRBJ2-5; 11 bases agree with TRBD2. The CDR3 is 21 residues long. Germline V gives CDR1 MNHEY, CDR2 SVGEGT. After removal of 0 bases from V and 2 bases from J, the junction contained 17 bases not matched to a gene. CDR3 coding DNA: TGTGCCAGCAGTTACTCTAGTTCGTCTGGACTAGCGGGCAGAAGACAAGAGACCCAGTACTTC. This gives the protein CASSYSSSSGLAGRRQETQYF.

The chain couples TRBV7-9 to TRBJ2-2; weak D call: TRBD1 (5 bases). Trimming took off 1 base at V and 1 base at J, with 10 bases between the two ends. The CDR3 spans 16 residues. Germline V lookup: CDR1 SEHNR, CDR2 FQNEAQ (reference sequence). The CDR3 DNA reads TGTGCCAGCAGCTTAGACAGGACCTTGAACACCGGGGAGCTGTTTTTT. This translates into CASSLDRTLNTGELFF. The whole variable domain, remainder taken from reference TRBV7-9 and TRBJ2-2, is DTGVSQNPRHKITKRGQNVTFRCDPISEHNRLYWYRQTLGQGPEFLTYFQNEAQLEKSRLLSDRFSAERPKGSFSTLEIQRTEQGDSAMYLCASSLDRTLNTGELFFGEGSRLTVL.

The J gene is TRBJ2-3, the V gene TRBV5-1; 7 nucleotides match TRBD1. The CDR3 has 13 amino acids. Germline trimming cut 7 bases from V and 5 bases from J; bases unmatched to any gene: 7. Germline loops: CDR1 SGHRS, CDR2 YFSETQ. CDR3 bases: TGCGCCAGCCGGGACAGCCCCCGAGATACGCAGTATTTT. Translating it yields CASRDSPRDTQYF.

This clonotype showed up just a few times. The CDR3 region has the DNA TGCGCCAGCAGCCACGGCCCGTTGTACAACACTGAAGCTTTCTTT. It is translated as CASSHGPLYNTEAFF. The J gene is TRBJ1-1, the V gene TRBV4-1; no clear D gene. V dropped 3 bases and J dropped 2 bases, with 13 bases sitting between them. Germline V gives CDR1 MGHRA, CDR2 YSYEKL. CDR3 size: 15 residues.

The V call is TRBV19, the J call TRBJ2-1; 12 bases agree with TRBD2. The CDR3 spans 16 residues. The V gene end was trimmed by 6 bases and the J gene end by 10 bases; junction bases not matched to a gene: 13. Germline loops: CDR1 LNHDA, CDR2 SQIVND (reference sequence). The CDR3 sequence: CASSLRLAGDLPEQFF. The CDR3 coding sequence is TGTGCCAGTAGCCTTCGACTAGCGGGAGATCTTCCGGAGCAGTTCTTC.

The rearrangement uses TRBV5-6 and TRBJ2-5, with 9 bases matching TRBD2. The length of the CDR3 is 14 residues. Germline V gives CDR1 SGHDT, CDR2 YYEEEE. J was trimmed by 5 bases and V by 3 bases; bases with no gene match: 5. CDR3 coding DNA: TGTGCCAGCAGCTCCAGCGGGAGGAGCGAGACCCAGTACTTC. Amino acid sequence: CASSSSGRSETQYF.

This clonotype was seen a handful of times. Here the CDR3 reads CASSLVMGAGEFNEQFF. DNA for the CDR3: TGTGCCAGCAGCTTAGTTATGGGAGCGGGAGAGTTCAATGAGCAGTTCTTC. The J gene is TRBJ2-1, the V gene TRBV7-2, with 8 bases fitting TRBD2. Germline CDR1 SGHTA, CDR2 FQGNSA. The CDR3 sequence is 17 residues long. V was pared by 1 base and J by 6 bases, with 11 bases of the junction left unmatched.

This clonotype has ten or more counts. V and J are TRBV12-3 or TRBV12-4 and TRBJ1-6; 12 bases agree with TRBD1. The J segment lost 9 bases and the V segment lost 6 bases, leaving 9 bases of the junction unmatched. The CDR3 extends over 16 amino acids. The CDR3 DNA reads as TGTGCCAGCAGGAATGTAGGGGGACAGGGGGCTTCACCCCTCCACTTT. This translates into CASRNVGGQGASPLHF.

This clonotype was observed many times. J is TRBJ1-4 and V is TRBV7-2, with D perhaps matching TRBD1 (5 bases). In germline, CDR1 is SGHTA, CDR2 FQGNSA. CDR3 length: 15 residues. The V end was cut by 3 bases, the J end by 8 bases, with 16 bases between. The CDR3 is CASSLTATNQEKLFF. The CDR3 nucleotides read TGTGCCAGCAGCTTGACAGCGACAAACCAGGAAAAACTGTTTTTT.

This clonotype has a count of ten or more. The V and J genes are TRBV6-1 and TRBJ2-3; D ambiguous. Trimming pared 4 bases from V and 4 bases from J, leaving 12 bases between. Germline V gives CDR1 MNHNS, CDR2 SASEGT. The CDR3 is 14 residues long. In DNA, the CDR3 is TGTGCCAGCAGTGCCCCGGACGGTTCAGATACGCAGTATTTT. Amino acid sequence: CASSAPDGSDTQYF.

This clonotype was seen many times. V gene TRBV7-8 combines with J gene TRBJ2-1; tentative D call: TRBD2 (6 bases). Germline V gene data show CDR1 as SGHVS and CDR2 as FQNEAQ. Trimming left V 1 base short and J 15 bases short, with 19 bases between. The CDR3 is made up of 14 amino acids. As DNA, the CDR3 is TGTGCCAGCAGCTTAGGGGTCTTAGTGCGGGAATGGTTCTTC. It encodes CASSLGVLVREWFF.

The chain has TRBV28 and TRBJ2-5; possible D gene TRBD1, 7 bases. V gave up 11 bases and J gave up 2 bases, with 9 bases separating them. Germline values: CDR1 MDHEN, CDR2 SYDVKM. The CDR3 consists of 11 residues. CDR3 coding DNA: TGTGCCGCAGGGGGGCAAGAGACCCAGTACTTC. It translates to CAAGGQETQYF.

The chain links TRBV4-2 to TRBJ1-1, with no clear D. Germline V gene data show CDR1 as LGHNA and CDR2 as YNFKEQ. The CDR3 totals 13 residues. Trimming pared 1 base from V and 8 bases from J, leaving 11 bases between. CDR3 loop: CASSQVKVREAFF. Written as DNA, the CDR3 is TGTGCCAGCAGCCAAGTTAAGGTGAGGGAAGCTTTCTTT.

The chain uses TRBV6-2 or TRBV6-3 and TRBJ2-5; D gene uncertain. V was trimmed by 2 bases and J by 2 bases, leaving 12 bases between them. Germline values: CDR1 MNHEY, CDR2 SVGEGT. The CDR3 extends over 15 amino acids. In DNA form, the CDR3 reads TGTGCCAGCAGTTACACGGAAACCATACAAGAGACCCAGTACTTC. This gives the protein CASSYTETIQETQYF.

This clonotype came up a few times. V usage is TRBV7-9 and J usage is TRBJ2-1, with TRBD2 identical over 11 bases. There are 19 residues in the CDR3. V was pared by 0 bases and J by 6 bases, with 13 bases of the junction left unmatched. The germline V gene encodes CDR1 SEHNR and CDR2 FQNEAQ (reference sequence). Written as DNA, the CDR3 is TGTGCCAGCAGCTTAGCCGAAACCATTCTAGCGGGAGGCGGCAATGAGCAGTTCTTC. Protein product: CASSLAETILAGGGNEQFF.

DNA of the CDR3: TGCGCCAGCAGCTTGGTGACTAGCGGGATGGGAGATACGCAGTATTTT. Amino acid sequence: CASSLVTSGMGDTQYF. V is TRBV5-1 and J is TRBJ2-3, with TRBD2 matching 11 bases. Trimming cost V 0 bases and J 5 bases; bases outside gene matches: 5. This CDR3 is built from 16 residues. Per germline, CDR1 SGHRS and CDR2 YFSETQ.

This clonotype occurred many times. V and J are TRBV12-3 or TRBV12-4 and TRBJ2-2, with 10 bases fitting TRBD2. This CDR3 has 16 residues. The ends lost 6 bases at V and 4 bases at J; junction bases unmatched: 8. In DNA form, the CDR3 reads TGTGCCAGCAGCCCCCTAGCGGGAGTGGTCACCGGGGAGCTGTTTTTT. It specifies CASSPLAGVVTGELFF.

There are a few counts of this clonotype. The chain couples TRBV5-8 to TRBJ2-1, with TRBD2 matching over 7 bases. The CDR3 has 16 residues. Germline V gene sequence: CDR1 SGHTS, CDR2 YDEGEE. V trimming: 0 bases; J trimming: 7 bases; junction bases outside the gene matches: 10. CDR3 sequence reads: CASSLGAGDGLNEQFF. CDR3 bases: TGTGCCAGCAGCTTGGGCGCGGGAGACGGGTTGAATGAGCAGTTCTTC.